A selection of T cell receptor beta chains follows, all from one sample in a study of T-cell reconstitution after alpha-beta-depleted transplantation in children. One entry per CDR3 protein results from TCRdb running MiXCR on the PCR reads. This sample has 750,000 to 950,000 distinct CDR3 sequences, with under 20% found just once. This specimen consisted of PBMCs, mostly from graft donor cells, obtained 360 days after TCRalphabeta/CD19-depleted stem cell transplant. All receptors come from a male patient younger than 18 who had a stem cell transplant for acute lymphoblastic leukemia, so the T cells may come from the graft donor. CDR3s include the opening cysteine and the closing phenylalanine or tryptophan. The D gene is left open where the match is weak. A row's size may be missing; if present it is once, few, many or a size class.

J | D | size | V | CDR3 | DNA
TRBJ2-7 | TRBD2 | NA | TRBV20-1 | CSVRRAGATYEQYF | TGCAGTGTGAGGCGAGCGGGAGCGACCTACGAGCAGTACTTC
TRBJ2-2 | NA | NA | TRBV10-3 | CAISLGTGELFF | TGTGCCATCAGTTTGGGGACCGGGGAGCTGTTTTTT
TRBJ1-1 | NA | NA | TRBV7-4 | CASSLAYEGGVVNTEAFF | TGTGCCAGCAGCTTAGCGTACGAGGGTGGGGTGGTGAACACTGAAGCTTTCTTT
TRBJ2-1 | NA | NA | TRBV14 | CASSQAFWVTGYNEQFF | TGTGCCAGCAGCCAAGCCTTCTGGGTTACCGGGTACAATGAGCAGTTCTTC
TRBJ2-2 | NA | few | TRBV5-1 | CASSREVGLNTGELFF | TGCGCCAGCAGCCGAGAGGTGGGGCTGAACACCGGGGAGCTGTTTTTT
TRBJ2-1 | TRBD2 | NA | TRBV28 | CASSRGLAGSDEQFF | TGTGCCAGCAGCCGGGGACTAGCGGGATCTGATGAGCAGTTCTTC
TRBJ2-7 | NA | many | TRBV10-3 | CAISTSLSYEQYF | TGTGCCATCAGTACTAGCCTCTCCTACGAGCAGTACTTC
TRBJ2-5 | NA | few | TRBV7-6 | CASSTSPLAFKETQYF | TGTGCCAGCAGTACCAGCCCTCTAGCGTTTAAAGAGACCCAGTACTTC
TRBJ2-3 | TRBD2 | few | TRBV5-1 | CASSRGLAGRGSTDTQYF | TGCGCCAGCAGCCGAGGACTAGCGGGTAGGGGTAGCACAGATACGCAGTATTTT
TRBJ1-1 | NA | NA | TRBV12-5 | CASGVGHLNTEAFF | TGTGCTAGTGGGGTGGGGCACTTGAACACTGAAGCTTTCTTT
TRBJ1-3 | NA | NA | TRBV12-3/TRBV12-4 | CASTGTHISSGNTIYF | TGTGCCAGCACCGGGACACATATTTCCTCTGGAAACACCATATATTTT
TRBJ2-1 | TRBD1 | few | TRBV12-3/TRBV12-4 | CASSLVPGGIPNEQFF | TGTGCCAGCAGTTTAGTTCCAGGGGGAATCCCGAATGAGCAGTTCTTC
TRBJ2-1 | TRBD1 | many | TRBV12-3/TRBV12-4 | CASSFRGTGINEQFF | TGTGCCAGCAGTTTTAGGGGGACAGGTATCAATGAGCAGTTCTTC
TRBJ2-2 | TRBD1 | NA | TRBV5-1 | CASSTGQSPGELFF | TGCGCCAGCAGCACGGGACAGTCCCCCGGGGAGCTGTTTTTT
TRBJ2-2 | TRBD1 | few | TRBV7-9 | CASRPRGPLDTGELFF | TGTGCCAGCAGACCCAGGGGGCCACTTGACACCGGGGAGCTGTTTTTT
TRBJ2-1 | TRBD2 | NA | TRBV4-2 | CASSQWREGHDNEQFF | TGTGCCAGCAGCCAATGGCGGGAGGGCCACGACAATGAGCAGTTCTTC
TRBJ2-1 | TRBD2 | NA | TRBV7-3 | CASSLSPRTSGYNEQFF | TGTGCCAGCAGCTTATCCCCCCGGACTAGCGGATACAATGAGCAGTTCTTC
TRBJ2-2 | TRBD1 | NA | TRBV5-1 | CASSPYDRVFSNTGELFF | TGCGCCAGCAGCCCGTACGACAGGGTATTTTCGAACACCGGGGAGCTGTTTTTT
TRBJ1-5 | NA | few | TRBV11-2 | CASAGQGRNQPQHF | TGTGCCAGCGCTGGGCAGGGGAGGAATCAGCCCCAGCATTTT
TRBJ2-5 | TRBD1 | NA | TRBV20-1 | CSNIPRDRVVKTQYF | TGCAGCAACATCCCAAGGGACAGGGTCGTCAAGACCCAGTACTTC
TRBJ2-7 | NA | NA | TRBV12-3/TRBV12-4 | CASTLQGVYEQYF | TGTGCCAGCACCCTACAGGGAGTCTACGAGCAGTACTTC
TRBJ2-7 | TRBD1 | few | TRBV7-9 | CASSADRGINVQYF | TGTGCCAGCAGCGCGGACAGGGGAATTAATGTGCAGTACTTC
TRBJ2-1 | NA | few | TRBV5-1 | CASSFNGKAWNEQFF | TGCGCCAGCAGCTTCAACGGGAAGGCTTGGAATGAGCAGTTCTTC
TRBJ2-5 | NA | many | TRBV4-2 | CASSQEGGRRETQYF | TGTGCCAGCAGCCAAGAAGGAGGGAGAAGGGAGACCCAGTACTTC
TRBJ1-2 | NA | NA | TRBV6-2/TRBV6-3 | CASSYGGGFNYGYTF | TGTGCCAGCAGTTACGGTGGTGGTTTTAACTATGGCTACACCTTC
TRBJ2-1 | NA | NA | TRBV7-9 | CASSGLEQFF | TGTGCCAGCAGCGGCTTAGAGCAGTTCTTC
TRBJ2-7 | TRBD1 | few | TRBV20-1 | CSARAVRTGASGEQYF | TGCAGTGCTAGAGCCGTAAGGACAGGGGCCTCGGGCGAGCAGTACTTC
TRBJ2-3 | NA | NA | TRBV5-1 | CASSLSIRTSTDTQYF | TGCGCCAGCAGCTTATCGATCAGGACGAGCACAGATACGCAGTATTTT
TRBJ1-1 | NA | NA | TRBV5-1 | CASNGGPGTNTEAFF | TGCGCCAGCAATGGAGGGCCCGGTACAAACACTGAAGCTTTCTTT
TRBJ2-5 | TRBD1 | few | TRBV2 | CASTLGTVETQYF | TGTGCCAGCACCCTCGGGACAGTTGAGACCCAGTACTTC
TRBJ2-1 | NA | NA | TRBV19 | CASSARARKDF | TGTGCCAGTAGTGCCCGGGCCCGGAAGGACTTC
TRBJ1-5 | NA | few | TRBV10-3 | CAISEQGYQPQHF | TGTGCCATCAGCGAACAGGGTTATCAGCCCCAGCATTTT
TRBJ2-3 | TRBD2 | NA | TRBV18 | CASSPLGLDSTDTQYF | TGTGCCAGCTCACCACTTGGACTAGACAGCACAGATACGCAGTATTTT
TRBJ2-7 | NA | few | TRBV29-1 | CSVAGVSTYEQYF | TGCAGCGTTGCGGGGGTTTCAACCTACGAGCAGTACTTC
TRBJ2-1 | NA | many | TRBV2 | CASSPRPTWDEQFF | TGTGCCAGCAGCCCCAGGCCCACGTGGGATGAGCAGTTCTTC
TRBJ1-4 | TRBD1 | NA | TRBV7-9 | CASRHRGEEKLFF | TGTGCCAGCAGGCACAGGGGCGAGGAAAAACTGTTTTTT
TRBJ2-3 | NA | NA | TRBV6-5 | CASSYISGSTDTQYF | TGTGCCAGCAGTTATATCTCCGGTAGCACAGATACGCAGTATTTT
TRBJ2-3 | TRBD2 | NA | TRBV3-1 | CASSQDSGLAGGADTQYF | TGTGCCAGCAGCCAAGACTCGGGACTAGCGGGAGGGGCAGATACGCAGTATTTT
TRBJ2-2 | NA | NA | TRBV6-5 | CASSYQRGEFTGELFF | TGTGCCAGCAGTTACCAGAGGGGGGAGTTTACCGGGGAGCTGTTTTTT
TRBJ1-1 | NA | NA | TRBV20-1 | CSARVKGWWGTEAFF | TGCAGTGCTAGAGTTAAAGGGTGGTGGGGCACTGAAGCTTTCTTT
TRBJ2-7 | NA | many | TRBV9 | CASSVDSSSYEQYF | TGTGCCAGCAGCGTAGACAGTAGCTCCTACGAGCAGTACTTC
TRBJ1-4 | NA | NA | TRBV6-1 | CASSEADSATNEKLFF | TGTGCCAGCAGTGAAGCAGATTCTGCAACTAATGAAAAACTGTTTTTT
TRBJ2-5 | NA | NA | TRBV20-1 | CSAIAPGWETQYF | TGCAGTGCCATCGCCCCAGGGTGGGAGACCCAGTACTTC
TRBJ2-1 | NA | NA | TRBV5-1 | CASSLGGRKVNEQFF | TGCGCCAGCAGCTTGGGAGGCAGGAAGGTCAATGAGCAGTTCTTC
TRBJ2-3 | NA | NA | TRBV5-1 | CASSSGVFSTDTQYF | TGCGCCAGCAGCTCGGGCGTTTTTAGCACAGATACGCAGTATTTT
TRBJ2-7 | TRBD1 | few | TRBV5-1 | CASSFSQGAGYEQYF | TGCGCCAGCAGCTTTTCCCAGGGGGCCGGGTACGAGCAGTACTTC
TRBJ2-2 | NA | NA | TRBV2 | CASRDRARVQNTGELFF | TGTGCCAGCAGAGACCGGGCTAGGGTCCAGAACACCGGGGAGCTGTTTTTT
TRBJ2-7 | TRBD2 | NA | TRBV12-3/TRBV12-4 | CASRLAGGWGVEQYF | TGTGCCAGCAGACTAGCGGGAGGATGGGGCGTCGAGCAGTACTTC
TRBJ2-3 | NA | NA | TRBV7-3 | CASSPRWTQYF | TGTGCCAGCAGCCCCCGTTGGACGCAGTATTTT
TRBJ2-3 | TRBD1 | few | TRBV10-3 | CATGTASTDTQYF | TGTGCCACCGGGACAGCTAGCACAGATACGCAGTATTTT
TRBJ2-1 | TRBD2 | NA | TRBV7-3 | CASSLILAGAGEQFF | TGTGCCAGCAGCTTAATTCTAGCGGGAGCGGGTGAGCAGTTCTTC
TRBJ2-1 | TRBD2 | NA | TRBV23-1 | CASSQGTSGRRVLRSYNEQFF | TGCGCCAGCAGTCAGGGGACTAGCGGGAGAAGGGTCCTTAGGTCCTACAATGAGCAGTTCTTC
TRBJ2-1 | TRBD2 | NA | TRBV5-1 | CASSPRTSGRPNEQFF | TGCGCCAGCAGCCCCCGGACTAGCGGGAGGCCCAATGAGCAGTTCTTC